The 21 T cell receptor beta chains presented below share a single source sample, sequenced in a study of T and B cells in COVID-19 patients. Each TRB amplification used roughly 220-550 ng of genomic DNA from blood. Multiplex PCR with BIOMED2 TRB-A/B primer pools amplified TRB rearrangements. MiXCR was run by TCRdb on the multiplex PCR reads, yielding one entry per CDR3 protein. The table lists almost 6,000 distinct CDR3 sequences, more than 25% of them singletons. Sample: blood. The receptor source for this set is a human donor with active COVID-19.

The CDR3 sequence is CASSLPPQPQHF. The CDR3 coding sequence is TGTGCCAGCAGTTTACCCCCGCAGCCCCAGCATTTT. The V and J genes are TRBV28 and TRBJ1-5; no firm D call. Germline V gene sequence: CDR1 MDHEN, CDR2 SYDVKM. V was cut by 2 bases and J by 7 bases, with 6 bases left in between. The length of the CDR3 is 12 residues.

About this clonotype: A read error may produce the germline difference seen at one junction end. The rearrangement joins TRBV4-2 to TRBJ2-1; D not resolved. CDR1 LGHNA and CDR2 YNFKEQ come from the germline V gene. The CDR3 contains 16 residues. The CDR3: CASSQDLLPPLNEQFF. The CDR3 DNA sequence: TGCGCCAGCAGCCAAGATCTGCTTCCCCCCCTCAATGAGCAGTTCTTC.

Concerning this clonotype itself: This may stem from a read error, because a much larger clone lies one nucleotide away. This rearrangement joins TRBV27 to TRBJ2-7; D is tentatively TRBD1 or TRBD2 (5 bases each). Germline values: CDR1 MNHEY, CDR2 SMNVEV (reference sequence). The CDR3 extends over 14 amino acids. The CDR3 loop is CARSYSGTDAQQYF. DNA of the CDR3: TGTGCCAGAAGTTATTCCGGGACGGATGCCCAGCAGTACTTC.

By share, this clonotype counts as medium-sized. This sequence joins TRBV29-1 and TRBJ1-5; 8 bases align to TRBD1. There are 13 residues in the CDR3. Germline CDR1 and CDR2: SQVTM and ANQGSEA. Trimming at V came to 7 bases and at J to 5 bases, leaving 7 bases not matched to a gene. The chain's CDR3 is CSAATGVDQPQHF. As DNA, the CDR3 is TGCAGCGCCGCGACAGGGGTCGATCAGCCCCAGCATTTT.

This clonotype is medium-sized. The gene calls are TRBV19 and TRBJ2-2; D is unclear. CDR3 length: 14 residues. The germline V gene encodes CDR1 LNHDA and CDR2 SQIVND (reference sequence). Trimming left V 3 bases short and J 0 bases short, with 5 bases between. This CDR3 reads CASSMAANTGELFF. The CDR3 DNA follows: TGTGCCAGTAGTATGGCAGCGAACACCGGGGAGCTGTTTTTT.

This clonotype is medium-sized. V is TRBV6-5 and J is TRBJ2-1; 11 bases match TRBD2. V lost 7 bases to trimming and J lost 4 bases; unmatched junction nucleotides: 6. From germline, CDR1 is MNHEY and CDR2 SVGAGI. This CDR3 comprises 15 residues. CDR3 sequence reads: CASNPTSGGYNEQFF. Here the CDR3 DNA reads TGTGCCAGCAACCCTACTAGCGGGGGTTACAATGAGCAGTTCTTC.

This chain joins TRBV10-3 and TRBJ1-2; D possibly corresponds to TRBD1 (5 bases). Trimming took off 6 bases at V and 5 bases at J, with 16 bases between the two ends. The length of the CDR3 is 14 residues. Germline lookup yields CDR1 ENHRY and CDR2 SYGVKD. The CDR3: CAISRGTDVYGYTF. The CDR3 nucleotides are TGTGCCATCAGCCGGGGGACCGATGTTTATGGCTACACCTTC.

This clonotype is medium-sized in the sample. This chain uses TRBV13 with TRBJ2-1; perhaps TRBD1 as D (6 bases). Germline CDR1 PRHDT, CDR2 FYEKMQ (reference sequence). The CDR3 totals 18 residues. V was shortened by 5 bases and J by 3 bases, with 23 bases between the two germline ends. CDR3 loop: CASSATPMDSPVYNEQFF. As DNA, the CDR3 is TGTGCCAGCAGCGCTACCCCTATGGACAGCCCGGTCTACAATGAGCAGTTCTTC.

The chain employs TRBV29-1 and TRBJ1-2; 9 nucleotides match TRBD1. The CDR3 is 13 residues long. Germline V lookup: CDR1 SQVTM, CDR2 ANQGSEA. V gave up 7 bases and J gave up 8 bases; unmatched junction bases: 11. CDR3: CSASPGQGGGYTF. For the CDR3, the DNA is TGCAGCGCTAGCCCGGGACAGGGAGGAGGCTACACCTTC.

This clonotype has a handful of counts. The DNA of the CDR3 is TGTGCCAGCATCGACCTGTACAATGAGCAGTTCTTC. Translating gives CASIDLYNEQFF. V usage is TRBV28 and J usage is TRBJ2-1; no clear D. V was pared by 7 bases and J by 4 bases, with 8 bases between. Per germline, CDR1 MDHEN and CDR2 SYDVKM. The CDR3 sequence is 12 residues long.

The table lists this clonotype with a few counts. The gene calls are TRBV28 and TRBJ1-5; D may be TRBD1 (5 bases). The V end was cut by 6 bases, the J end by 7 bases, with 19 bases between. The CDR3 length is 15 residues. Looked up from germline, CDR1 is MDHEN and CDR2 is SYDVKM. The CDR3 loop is CASSPGLSGWQPQHF. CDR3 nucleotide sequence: TGTGCCAGCAGCCCCGGGCTTTCAGGGTGGCAGCCCCAGCATTTT. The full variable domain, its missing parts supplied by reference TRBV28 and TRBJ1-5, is DVKVTQSSRYLVKRTGEKVFLECVQDMDHENMFWYRQDPGLGLRLIYFSYDVKMKEKGDIPEGYSVSREKKERFSLILESASTNQTSMYLCASSPGLSGWQPQHFGDGTRLSIL.

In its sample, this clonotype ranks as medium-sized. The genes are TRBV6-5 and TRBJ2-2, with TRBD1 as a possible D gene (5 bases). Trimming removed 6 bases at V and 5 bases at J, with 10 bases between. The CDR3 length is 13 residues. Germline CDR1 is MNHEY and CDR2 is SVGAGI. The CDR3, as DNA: TGTGCCAGCAGCTTTTCAGGGACCGGGGAGCTGTTTTTT. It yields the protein CASSFSGTGELFF.

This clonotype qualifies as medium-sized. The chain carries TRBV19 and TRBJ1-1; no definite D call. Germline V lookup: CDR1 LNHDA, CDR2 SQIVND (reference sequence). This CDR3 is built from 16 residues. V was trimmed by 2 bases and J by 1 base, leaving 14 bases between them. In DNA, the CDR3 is TGTGCCAGTAGTATAAAGAGAAGGATCACGAACACTGAAGCTTTCTTT. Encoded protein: CASSIKRRITNTEAFF.

The CDR3: CASSEVPPPRQPQHF. CDR3 bases: TGTGCCAGCAGTGAGGTTCCGCCGCCCCGGCAGCCCCAGCATTTT. This sequence joins TRBV12-3 or TRBV12-4 and TRBJ1-5; D gene ambiguous. The CDR3 is made up of 15 amino acids. V was cut by 5 bases and J by 7 bases, with 18 bases left in between.

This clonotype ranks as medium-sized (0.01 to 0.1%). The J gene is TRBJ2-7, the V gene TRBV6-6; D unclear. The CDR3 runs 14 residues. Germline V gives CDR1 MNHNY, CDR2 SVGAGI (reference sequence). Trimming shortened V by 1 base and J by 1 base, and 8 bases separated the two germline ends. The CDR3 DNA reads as TGTGCCAGCAGTTACTTTACAGCTTCCTACGAGCAGTACTTC. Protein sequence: CASSYFTASYEQYF.

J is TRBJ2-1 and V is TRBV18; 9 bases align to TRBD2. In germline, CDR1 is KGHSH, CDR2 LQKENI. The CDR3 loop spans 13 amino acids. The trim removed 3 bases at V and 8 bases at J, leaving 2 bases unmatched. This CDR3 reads CASSPSGSDEQFF. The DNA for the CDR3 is TGTGCCAGCTCACCTAGCGGGAGCGATGAGCAGTTCTTC.

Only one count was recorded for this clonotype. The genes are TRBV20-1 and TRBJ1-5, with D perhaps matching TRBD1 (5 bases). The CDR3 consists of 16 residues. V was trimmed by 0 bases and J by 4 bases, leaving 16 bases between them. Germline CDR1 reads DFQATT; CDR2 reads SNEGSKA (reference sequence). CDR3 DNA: TGCAGTGCTAGAGATAGGGGATCTACCCTAAATCAGCCCCAGCATTTT. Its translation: CSARDRGSTLNQPQHF.

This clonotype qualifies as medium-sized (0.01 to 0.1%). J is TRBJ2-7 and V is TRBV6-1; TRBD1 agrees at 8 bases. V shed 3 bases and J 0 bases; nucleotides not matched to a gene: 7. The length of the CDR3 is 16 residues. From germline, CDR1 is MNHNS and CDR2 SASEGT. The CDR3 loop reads CASSDRTGISSYEQYF. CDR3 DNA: TGTGCCAGCAGTGACCGGACAGGGATTAGCTCCTACGAGCAGTACTTC.

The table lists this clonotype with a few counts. The CDR3 region has the DNA TGTGCCAGCAGTGGACTAGCGGACTCCTACGAGCAGTACTTC. Translating it yields CASSGLADSYEQYF. The V call is TRBV25-1, the J call TRBJ2-7; 9 bases are a match to TRBD2. Looked up from germline, CDR1 is MGHDK and CDR2 is SYGVNS. The CDR3 is 14 amino acids. Trimming removed 4 bases from V and 0 bases from J; junction bases left unmatched: 1.

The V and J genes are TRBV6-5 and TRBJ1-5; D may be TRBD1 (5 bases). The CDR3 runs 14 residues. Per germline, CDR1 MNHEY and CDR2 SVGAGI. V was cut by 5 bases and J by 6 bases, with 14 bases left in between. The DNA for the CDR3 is TGTGCCAGCAGTGATAAGGGGTTGGCTCAGCCCCAGCATTTT. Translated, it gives CASSDKGLAQPQHF.

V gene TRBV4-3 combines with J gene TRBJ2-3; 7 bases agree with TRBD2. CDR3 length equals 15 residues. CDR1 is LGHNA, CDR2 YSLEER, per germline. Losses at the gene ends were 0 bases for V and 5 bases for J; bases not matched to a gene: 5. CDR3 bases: TGCGCCAGCAGCCAAGATAGAGCGGGGCAAGATACGCAGTATTTT. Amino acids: CASSQDRAGQDTQYF.